This is a list of T cell receptor beta chains from one sample in a study of regulatory T cells in long-lasting Graves disease. TCRdb redid the calling of the multiplex PCR reads with MiXCR, one entry per CDR3 protein. The repertoire holds 400,000 to 550,000 distinct CDR3 sequences, roughly 15% seen once, with 23% in the top ten. The same sample was also studied in work on T cells in Graves' hyperthyroidism and ophthalmopathy.

The specimen was peripheral blood mononuclear cells (PBMCs), collected at new diagnosis, from a patient treated with antithyroid drugs. The receptors were gathered from a woman aged 18 to 35 with Graves disease. CDR3s include the opening cysteine and the closing phenylalanine or tryptophan. D genes are given only for firm matches.

TRBV28	TRBJ2-5	-	CASSFRMETQYF
TRBV9	TRBJ2-7	-	CASSGSGGYEQYF
TRBV6-9	TRBJ2-7	TRBD2	CASSFSGGLAGVNEQYF
TRBV27	TRBJ1-1	TRBD1	CASIYRGQGVMNTEAFF
TRBV7-2	TRBJ2-5	-	CASSFFGMQETQYF
TRBV3-1	TRBJ2-5	-	CASSPGAAYQETQYF
TRBV7-8	TRBJ2-7	TRBD2	CASSFGWTSGRASSYEQYF
TRBV19	TRBJ2-1	-	CASSVQDHEQFF
TRBV2	TRBJ2-5	TRBD2	CARILSALAGGHQRETQYF
TRBV7-2	TRBJ1-4	-	CASSSLSRVGEKLFF
TRBV6-2/TRBV6-3	TRBJ2-1	-	CATRTNVNEQFF
TRBV20-1	TRBJ2-1	TRBD2	CSATLAGAYNEQFF
TRBV25-1	TRBJ2-3	-	CASSEPGYRYTQYF
TRBV20-1	TRBJ2-1	-	CSAPVTTINNEQFF
TRBV20-1	TRBJ1-4	TRBD1	CSARDPITGGNEKLFF
TRBV30	TRBJ2-1	TRBD2	CAWTAGGPSDMFF
TRBV2	TRBJ2-2	-	CASSPNPGPPTGELFF
TRBV12-3/TRBV12-4	TRBJ2-1	TRBD2	CASSTGTINEQFF
TRBV10-1	TRBJ2-7	-	CARTQGRGSHQGYEQYF
TRBV7-9	TRBJ2-3	-	CASSPGDTTSDTQYF
TRBV3-1	TRBJ1-1	-	CASSPGRNAEAFF
TRBV6-1	TRBJ2-5	-	CASRDRAGGETQYF
TRBV28	TRBJ2-3	-	CASSPRGRLSTDTQYF
TRBV7-7	TRBJ2-5	-	CASSFRGTQETQYF
TRBV6-1	TRBJ1-5	-	CASSELTQGQHF
TRBV24-1	TRBJ2-1	TRBD1	CATSDPTGIYNEQFF
TRBV4-3	TRBJ2-7	TRBD1	CASSLTQGRVIYEQYF